The clone carrying this TCR beta chain was seen only a few times. Its antigen is unidentified. This sample is drawn from a study of radiotherapy plus CTLA-4 blockade in lung cancer. At the level of the study: Under 20% of enrolled patients responded objectively, and approximately 34% had disease control. Notes on the study in general: The authors reported that early blood T cell clone dynamics, with interferon-beta, best predicted response. TCR clones of tumor origin grew in blood after radiotherapy plus ipilimumab.

V was shortened by 2 bases and J by 7 bases, with 16 bases between the two germline ends. Looked up from germline, CDR1 is SGHNT and CDR2 is YYREEE (reference sequence). The CDR3 spans 14 residues. Sequencing was performed with immunoSEQ multiplex PCR; in TCRdb, only in-frame clones are kept and a portion is missing. Among 75,000 to 100,000 clones listed, around 90% were seen once. Chemo-refractory metastatic non-small-cell lung cancer patients were treated with focal radiation plus CTLA-4 blockade with ipilimumab. The starting material was peripheral blood, obtained from a patient treated with radiotherapy plus ipilimumab. The TCR was taken from a human donor with non-small cell lung cancer that progressed on radiotherapy plus ipilimumab. J is TRBJ2-7 and V is TRBV5-4; TRBD2 might be the D (6 bases). The CDR3 DNA sequence: TGTGCCAGCAGCTTCGGCGGAGGGAATGGAGAGCAGTACTTC. Encoded protein: CASSFGGGNGEQYF.